These 15 T cell receptor beta chains were sequenced from one sample in a study of T cell changes during pregnancy in multiple sclerosis. Clones were read by immunoSEQ multiplex PCR, and TCRdb kept only the in-frame ones, dropping some. The sample shows tens of thousands of clones, about nine tenths of them seen only once. Sequenced here: CD4+ T cells from peripheral blood mononuclear cells, sampled after pregnancy. The receptors shown here come from a female donor in good health, enrolled as a control in a pregnancy study.

V is TRBV5-4 and J is TRBJ2-1; 8 bases are a match to TRBD1. This CDR3 spans 16 amino acids. Trimming removed 1 base from V and 3 bases from J; junction bases left unmatched: 6. Germline V gives CDR1 SGHNT, CDR2 YYREEE (reference sequence). CDR3 loop: CASSLTQGAGYNEQFF. The DNA for the CDR3 is TGTGCCAGCAGCTTGACTCAGGGGGCGGGCTACAATGAGCAGTTCTTC.

For this clone: Other DNA sequences within the sample encode an identical CDR3. The chain carries TRBV11-3 and TRBJ2-1, with 10 bases lining up with TRBD2. Trimming at V came to 5 bases and at J to 2 bases, leaving 3 bases not matched to a gene. Looked up from germline, CDR1 is SGHNT and CDR2 is YENEEA. The CDR3 contains 15 residues. The CDR3 here is CASSLGLAAYNEQFF. Written as DNA, the CDR3 is TGTGCCAGCAGCCTTGGACTAGCGGCCTACAATGAGCAGTTCTTC.

V is TRBV5-1 and J is TRBJ2-5; 14 bases fit TRBD2. The V and J ends lost 6 bases and 5 bases, in that order; junction bases with no gene match: 6. Germline CDR1 reads SGHRS; CDR2 reads YFSETQ. The CDR3 is made up of 15 amino acids. For the CDR3, the DNA is TGCGCCAGCAACGGACTAGCGGGAGGTTCGGAGACCCAGTACTTC. Protein: CASNGLAGGSETQYF.

The J gene is TRBJ2-6, the V gene TRBV30, with TRBD2 matching over 8 bases. Trimming cost V 2 bases and J 4 bases; bases outside gene matches: 10. CDR3 length: 17 amino acids. Per the germline V gene, CDR1 is GTSNPN and CDR2 is SVGIG (reference sequence). As DNA, the CDR3 is TGTGCCTGGAGTCTTTACGGGGGGGCTACGGGGGCCAACGTCCTGACTTTC. It is translated as CAWSLYGGATGANVLTF. The variable domain in full, with the rest retrieved from reference TRBV30 and TRBJ2-6, is SQTIHQWPATLVQPVGSPLSLECTVEGTSNPNLYWYRQAAGRGLQLLFYSVGIGQISSEVPQNLSASRPQDRQFILSSKKLLLSDSGFYLCAWSLYGGATGANVLTFGAGSRLTVL.

V is TRBV27 and J is TRBJ2-5; 8 bases line up with TRBD2. The CDR3 covers 15 residues. The trim removed 4 bases at V and 5 bases at J, leaving 9 bases unmatched. From germline, CDR1 is MNHEY and CDR2 SMNVEV (reference sequence). Here the CDR3 reads CASSSGTGTRETQYF. CDR3 sequence (DNA): TGTGCCAGCAGTTCGGGTACCGGGACTAGGGAGACCCAGTACTTC.

This chain links TRBV21-1 with TRBJ2-5; the D call TRBD1 from the table was never checked on the DNA. TRBV21-1 is a known pseudogene. The CDR3 has 20 residues. In nucleotides, the CDR3 is TGTGCCAGCAGCAAATGGGCCCCCCGGCTTCCCGACAGGCCGCAAGAGACCCAGTACTTC. Encoded protein: CASSKWAPRLPDRPQETQYF.

This clone is a singleton in its sample. The CDR3 nucleotides read TGTGCCAGCAGCTCACGGGGGGGCGGGGATACGCAGTATTTT. Translating it yields CASSSRGGGDTQYF. This chain links TRBV7-8 with TRBJ2-3; 8 bases align to TRBD2. Germline V gene sequence: CDR1 SGHVS, CDR2 FQNEAQ. The CDR3 runs to 14 residues. Germline trimming cut 4 bases from V and 6 bases from J; bases unmatched to any gene: 6. Together with reference TRBV7-8 and TRBJ2-3, the CDR3 gives the full variable domain: GAGVSQSPRYKVAKRGQDVALRCDPISGHVSLFWYQQALGQGPEFLTYFQNEAQLDKSGLPSDRFFAERPEGSVSTLKIQRTQQEDSAVYLCASSSRGGGDTQYFGPGTRLTVL.

The chain has TRBV10-2 and TRBJ2-3, with a tentative D call TRBD2 (5 bases). Germline CDR1 reads WSHSY; CDR2 reads SAAADI. This CDR3 is built from 15 residues. The germline V and J ends were trimmed by 5 bases and 2 bases, with 14 bases remaining between them. CDR3 bases: TGCGCCAGCAGTTCCGGGAACCGAGCCACAGATACGCAGTATTTT. This gives the protein CASSSGNRATDTQYF.

The chain links TRBV28 to TRBJ2-2; 10 positions agree with TRBD1. Germline assignment: CDR1 MDHEN and CDR2 SYDVKM. J was trimmed by 6 bases and V by 6 bases; bases with no gene match: 1. CDR3 length equals 13 residues. CDR3 amino acids: CASRDRGPGELFF. Written as DNA, the CDR3 is TGTGCCAGCAGAGACAGGGGGCCCGGGGAGCTGTTTTTT.

V usage is TRBV28 and J usage is TRBJ1-1; D unclear. The germline CDR1 and CDR2 sequences are MDHEN and SYDVKM. The CDR3 totals 12 residues. Trimming stripped 6 bases from V and 6 bases from J, with 11 bases between. CDR3 protein: CASRPRQSEAFF. CDR3 nucleotide sequence: TGTGCCAGCAGACCCCGTCAGTCTGAAGCTTTCTTT.

V is TRBV6-6 and J is TRBJ2-5; 9 bases align to TRBD1. The CDR3 contains 15 residues. J lost 5 bases, V lost 8 bases, and 12 bases had no gene match. The germline CDR1 and CDR2 sequences are MNHNY and SVGAGI (reference sequence). In DNA form, the CDR3 reads TGTGCCAGCCGAAAACAGGGGGCCAGGGTCGAGACCCAGTACTTC. As protein: CASRKQGARVETQYF.

The rearrangement uses TRBV27 and TRBJ2-1; 10 nucleotides align to TRBD2. Germline-derived CDR1 and CDR2 are MNHEY and SMNVEV (reference sequence). The junction had 8 bases not matched to a gene; V was cut back by 7 bases and J by 8 bases. CDR3 size: 14 residues. The CDR3 here is CASTLTSGKYEQFF. The CDR3 DNA reads as TGTGCCAGCACCCTAACTAGCGGGAAATATGAGCAGTTCTTC.

This chain joins TRBV27 and TRBJ2-1, with 13 bases lining up with TRBD2. The CDR3 consists of 15 residues. Per germline, CDR1 MNHEY and CDR2 SMNVEV (reference sequence). V was clipped by 5 bases and J by 7 bases; unmatched bases: 5. This CDR3 is CASSQLAGGLNEQFF. The CDR3 DNA sequence: TGTGCCAGCAGTCAACTAGCGGGAGGGCTTAATGAGCAGTTCTTC.

V gene TRBV28 combines with J gene TRBJ1-5; a weak D match, TRBD1 (6 bases). There are 19 residues in the CDR3. The germline V and J ends were trimmed by 5 bases and 5 bases, with 28 bases remaining between them. Germline V gene sequence: CDR1 MDHEN, CDR2 SYDVKM. This CDR3 reads CASSPSDRLVGGSYQPQHF. As DNA, the CDR3 is TGTGCCAGCAGTCCGTCAGACAGGTTGGTAGGGGGTTCTTATCAGCCCCAGCATTTT.

Written as DNA, the CDR3 is TGTGCCAGCAGCCGCGGGGGGGCCGTAGAGACCCAGTACTTC. This encodes CASSRGGAVETQYF. This chain joins TRBV7-2 and TRBJ2-5; 9 positions agree with TRBD2. Germline V gives CDR1 SGHTA, CDR2 FQGNSA. The CDR3 extends over 14 amino acids. The trim removed 5 bases at V and 4 bases at J, leaving 5 bases unmatched.